This T cell receptor beta chain was sequenced during a study of cytomegalovirus exposure and HLA in healthy donors. Study context: Drawn from HLA-typed donors, about 85 million unique TCRs were held in an early data release.

The primer mix had 60 Vbeta and 13 Jbeta primers. TCRdb's copy holds only in-frame clones and misses some; the assay was immunoSEQ multiplex PCR. The sample has roughly 42,000 clones; the top ten hold 1% to 1.5%. Comments on this clone: Its antigen remains unidentified.

Findings of the study overall: Reportedly, HLA-A and HLA-B alleles of most subjects were accurately predicted from TCR beta.

Germline V lookup: CDR1 LNHDA, CDR2 SQIVND (reference sequence). The CDR3 extends over 13 amino acids. Losses at the gene ends were 6 bases for V and 9 bases for J; bases not matched to a gene: 7. Sample: PBMCs. This TCR was sampled from a young man in good health and CMV-seronegative. The chain recombines TRBV19 with TRBJ1-5; 8 nucleotides match TRBD1. The CDR3 region has the DNA TGTGCCAGTAGCCCAGACAGGGGTAGGCCCCAGCATTTT. Protein sequence: CASSPDRGRPQHF.